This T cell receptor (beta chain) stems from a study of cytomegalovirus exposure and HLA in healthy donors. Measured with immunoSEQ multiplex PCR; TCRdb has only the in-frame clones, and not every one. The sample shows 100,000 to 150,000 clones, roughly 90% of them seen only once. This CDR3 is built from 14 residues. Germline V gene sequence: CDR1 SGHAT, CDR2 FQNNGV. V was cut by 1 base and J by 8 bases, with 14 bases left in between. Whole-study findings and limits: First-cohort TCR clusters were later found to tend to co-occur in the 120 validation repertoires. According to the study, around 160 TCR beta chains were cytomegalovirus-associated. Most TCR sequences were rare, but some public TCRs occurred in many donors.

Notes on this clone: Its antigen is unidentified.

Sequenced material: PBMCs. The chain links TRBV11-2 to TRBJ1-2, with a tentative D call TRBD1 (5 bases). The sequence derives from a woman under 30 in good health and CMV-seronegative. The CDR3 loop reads CASSLAQGWGGYTF. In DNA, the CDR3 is TGTGCCAGCAGCTTAGCCCAGGGATGGGGAGGCTACACCTTC. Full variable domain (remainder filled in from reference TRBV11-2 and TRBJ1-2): EAGVAQSPRYKIIEKRQSVAFWCNPISGHATLYWYQQILGQGPKLLIQFQNNGVVDDSQLPKDRFSAERLKGVDSTLKIQPAKLEDSAVYLCASSLAQGWGGYTFGSGTRLTVV.